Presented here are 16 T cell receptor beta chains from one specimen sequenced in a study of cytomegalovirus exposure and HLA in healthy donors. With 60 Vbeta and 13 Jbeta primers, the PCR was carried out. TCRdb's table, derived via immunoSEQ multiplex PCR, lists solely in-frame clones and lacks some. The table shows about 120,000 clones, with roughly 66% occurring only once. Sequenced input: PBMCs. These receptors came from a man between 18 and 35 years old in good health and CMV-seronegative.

The CDR3 nucleotides are TGTGCCACCAGCGGGGCCCGTGGAAATGAGCAGTTCTTC. Encoded protein: CATSGARGNEQFF. V and J are TRBV15 and TRBJ2-1; tentative D call: TRBD1 (5 bases). The CDR3 length is 13 residues. The V end lost 5 bases, the J end lost 7 bases, and 12 bases lay between the germline ends. The germline V gene has CDR1 LNHNV and CDR2 YYDKDF (reference sequence). Using reference TRBV15 and TRBJ2-1 for the parts outside the CDR3, the full variable domain is DAMVIQNPRYQVTQFGKPVTLSCSQTLNHNVMYWYQQKSSQAPKLLFHYYDKDFNNEADTPDNFQSRRPNTSFCFLDIRSPGLGDTAMYLCATSGARGNEQFFGPGTRLTVL.

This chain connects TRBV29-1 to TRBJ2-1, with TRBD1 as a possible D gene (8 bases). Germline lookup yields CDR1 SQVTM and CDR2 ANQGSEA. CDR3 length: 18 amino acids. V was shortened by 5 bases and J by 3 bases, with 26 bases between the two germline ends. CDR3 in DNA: TGCAGCGTTTCGCCAGGGGGCGGGAGAACTACCCACTACAATGAGCAGTTCTTC. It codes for CSVSPGGGRTTHYNEQFF.

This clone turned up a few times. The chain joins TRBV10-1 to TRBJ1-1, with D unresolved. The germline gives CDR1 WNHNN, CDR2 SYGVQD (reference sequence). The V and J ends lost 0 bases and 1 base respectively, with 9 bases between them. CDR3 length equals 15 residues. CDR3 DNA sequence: TGCGCCAGCAGTGAGTCGGGCCGACAGAACACTGAAGCTTTCTTT. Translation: CASSESGRQNTEAFF.

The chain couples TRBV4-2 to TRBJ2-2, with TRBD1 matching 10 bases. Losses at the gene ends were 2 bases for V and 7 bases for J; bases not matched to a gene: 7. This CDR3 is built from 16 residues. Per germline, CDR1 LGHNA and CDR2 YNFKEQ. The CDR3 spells CASSQLGQGTGGELFF. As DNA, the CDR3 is TGTGCCAGCAGCCAATTGGGACAGGGGACAGGCGGGGAGCTGTTTTTT.

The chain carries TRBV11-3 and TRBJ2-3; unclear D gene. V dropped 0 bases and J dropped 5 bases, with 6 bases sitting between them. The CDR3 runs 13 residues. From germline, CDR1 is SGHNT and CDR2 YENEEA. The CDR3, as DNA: TGTGCCAGCAGCTTAGATGTCAGAGATACGCAGTATTTT. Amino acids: CASSLDVRDTQYF.

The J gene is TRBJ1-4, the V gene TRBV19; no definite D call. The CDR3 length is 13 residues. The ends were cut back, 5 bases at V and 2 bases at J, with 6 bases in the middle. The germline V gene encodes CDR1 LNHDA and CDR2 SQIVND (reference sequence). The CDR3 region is CASSPGTNEKLFF. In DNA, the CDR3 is TGTGCCAGTAGTCCCGGGACTAATGAAAAACTGTTTTTT.

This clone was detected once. CDR3 residues: CSAGQNYGYTF. The CDR3 coding sequence is TGCAGTGCAGGACAGAACTATGGCTACACCTTC. The chain recombines TRBV20-1 with TRBJ1-2; D is possibly TRBD1 (6 bases). Germline V gives CDR1 DFQATT, CDR2 SNEGSKA (reference sequence). The CDR3 extends over 11 amino acids. V was clipped by 6 bases and J by 2 bases, with 7 bases between them.

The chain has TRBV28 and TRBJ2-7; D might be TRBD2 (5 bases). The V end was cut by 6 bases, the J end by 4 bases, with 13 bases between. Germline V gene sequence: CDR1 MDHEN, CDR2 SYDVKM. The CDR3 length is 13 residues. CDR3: CASRGRRLYEQYF. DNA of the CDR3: TGTGCCAGCAGAGGGCGGAGGTTGTACGAGCAGTACTTC.

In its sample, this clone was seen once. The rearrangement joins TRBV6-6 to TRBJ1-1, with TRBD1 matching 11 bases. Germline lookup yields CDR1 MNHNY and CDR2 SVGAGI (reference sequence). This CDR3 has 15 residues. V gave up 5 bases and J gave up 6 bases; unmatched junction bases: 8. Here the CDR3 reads CASSVPGQGVSEAFF. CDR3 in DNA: TGTGCCAGCAGTGTACCGGGACAGGGGGTGTCTGAAGCTTTCTTT.

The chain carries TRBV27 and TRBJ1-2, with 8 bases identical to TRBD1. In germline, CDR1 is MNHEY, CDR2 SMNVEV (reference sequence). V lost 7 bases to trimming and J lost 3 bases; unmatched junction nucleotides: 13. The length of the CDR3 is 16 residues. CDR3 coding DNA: TGTGCCAGCACCCAACTCGGACAGGGAGGGGACTATGGCTACACCTTC. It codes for CASTQLGQGGDYGYTF.

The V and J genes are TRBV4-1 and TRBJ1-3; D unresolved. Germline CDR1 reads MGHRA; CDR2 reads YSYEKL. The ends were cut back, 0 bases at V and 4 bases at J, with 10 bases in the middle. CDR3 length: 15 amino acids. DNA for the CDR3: TGCGCCAGCAGCCAAGATGTTGGCCGCGGAAACACCATATATTTT. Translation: CASSQDVGRGNTIYF.

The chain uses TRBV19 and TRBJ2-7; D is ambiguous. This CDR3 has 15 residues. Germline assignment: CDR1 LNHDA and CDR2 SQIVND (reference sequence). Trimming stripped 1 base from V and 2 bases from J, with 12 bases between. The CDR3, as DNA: TGTGCCAGTAGTATAGCGTTCTCCAACACCTACGAGCAGTACTTC. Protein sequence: CASSIAFSNTYEQYF.

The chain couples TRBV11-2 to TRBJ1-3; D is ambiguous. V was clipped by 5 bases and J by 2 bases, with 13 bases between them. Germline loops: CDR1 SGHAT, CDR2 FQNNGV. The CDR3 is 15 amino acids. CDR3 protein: CASSPSYSAGNTIYF. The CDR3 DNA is TGTGCCAGCAGCCCGTCGTATAGCGCTGGAAACACCATATATTTT.

The CDR3, as DNA: TGTGCCAGCAGTGGACTAGCGGGAGGGCCTTTCTTC. Translated: CASSGLAGGPFF. The chain joins TRBV28 to TRBJ2-1; 15 bases match TRBD2. The germline gives CDR1 MDHEN, CDR2 SYDVKM. With V trimmed by 5 bases and J by 16 bases, 3 bases remained unmatched. The CDR3 has 12 residues.

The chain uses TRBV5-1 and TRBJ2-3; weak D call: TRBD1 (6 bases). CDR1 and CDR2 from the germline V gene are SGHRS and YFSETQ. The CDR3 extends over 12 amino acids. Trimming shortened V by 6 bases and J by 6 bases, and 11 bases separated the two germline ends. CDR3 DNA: TGCGCCAGCAACAGGGATAGGGATACGCAGTATTTT. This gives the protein CASNRDRDTQYF. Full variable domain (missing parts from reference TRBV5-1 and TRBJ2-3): KAGVTQTPRYLIKTRGQQVTLSCSPISGHRSVSWYQQTPGQGLQFLFEYFSETQRNKGNFPGRFSGRQFSNSRSEMNVSTLELGDSALYLCASNRDRDTQYFGPGTRLTVL.

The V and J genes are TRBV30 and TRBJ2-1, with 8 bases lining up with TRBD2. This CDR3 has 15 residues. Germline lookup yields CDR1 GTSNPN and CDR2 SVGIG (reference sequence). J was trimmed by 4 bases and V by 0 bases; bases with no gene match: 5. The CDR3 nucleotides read TGTGCCTGGAGTGTTCAAACTAGCGGATACAATGAGCAGTTCTTC. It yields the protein CAWSVQTSGYNEQFF.